This T cell receptor beta chain was observed in a study of blood T cell repertoires in COVID-19. Repertoires were generated with immunoSEQ multiplex PCR, while TCRdb's copy carries only in-frame clones and drops some. The sample has about 250,000 clones; approximately 84% are singletons. Trimming removed 7 bases from V and 4 bases from J; junction bases left unmatched: 11. CDR3 length: 15 amino acids. Germline CDR1 SGHRS, CDR2 YFSETQ. Sequenced input: peripheral blood. The chain carries TRBV5-1 and TRBJ1-2; TRBD1 matches 9 bases. This clonotype was sampled from a person aged 70 to 85 with COVID-19, enrolled during active disease. The CDR3 region is CASGPGQGWGYGYTF. CDR3 nucleotides: TGCGCCAGCGGCCCGGGACAGGGCTGGGGCTATGGCTACACCTTC.